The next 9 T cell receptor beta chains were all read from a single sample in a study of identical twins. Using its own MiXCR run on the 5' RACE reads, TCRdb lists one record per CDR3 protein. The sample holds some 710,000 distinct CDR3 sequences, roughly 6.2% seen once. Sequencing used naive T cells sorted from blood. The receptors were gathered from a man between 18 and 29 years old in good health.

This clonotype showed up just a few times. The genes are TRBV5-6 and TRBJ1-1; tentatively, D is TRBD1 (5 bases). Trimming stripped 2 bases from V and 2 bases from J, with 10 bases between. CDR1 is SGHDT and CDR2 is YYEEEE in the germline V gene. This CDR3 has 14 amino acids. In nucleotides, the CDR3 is TGTGCCAGCAGCTTCCGGGGCAGAAACACTGAAGCTTTCTTT. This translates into CASSFRGRNTEAFF.

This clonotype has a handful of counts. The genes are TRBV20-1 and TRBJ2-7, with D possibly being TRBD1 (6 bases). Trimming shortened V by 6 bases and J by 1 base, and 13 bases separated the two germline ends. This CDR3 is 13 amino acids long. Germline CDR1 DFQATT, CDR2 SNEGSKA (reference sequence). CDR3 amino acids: CSAHPTGSYEQYF. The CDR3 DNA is TGCAGTGCCCACCCAACAGGGTCCTACGAGCAGTACTTC.

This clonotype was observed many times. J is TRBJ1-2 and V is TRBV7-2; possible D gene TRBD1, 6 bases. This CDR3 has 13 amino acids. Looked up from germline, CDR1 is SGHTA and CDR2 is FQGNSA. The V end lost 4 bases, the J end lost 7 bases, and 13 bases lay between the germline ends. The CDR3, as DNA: TGTGCCAGCAGCTCAGGGGTTTTGAGTGGCTACACCTTC. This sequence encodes CASSSGVLSGYTF.

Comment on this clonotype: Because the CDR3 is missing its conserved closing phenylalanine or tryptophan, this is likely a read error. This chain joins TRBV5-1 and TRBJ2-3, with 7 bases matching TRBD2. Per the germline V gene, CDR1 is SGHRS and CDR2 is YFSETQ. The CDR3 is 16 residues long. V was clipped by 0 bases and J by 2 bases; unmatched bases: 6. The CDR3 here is CASSLALAGATDTQYV. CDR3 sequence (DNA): TGCGCCAGCAGCTTGGCCTTGGCGGGAGCCACAGATACGCAGTATGTT.

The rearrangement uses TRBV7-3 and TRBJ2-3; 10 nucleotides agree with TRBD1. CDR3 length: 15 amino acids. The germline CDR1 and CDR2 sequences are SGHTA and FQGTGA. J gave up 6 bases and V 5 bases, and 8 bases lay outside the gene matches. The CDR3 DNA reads TGTGCCAGCAGCCCGACAGGGGGCGATTTGGATACGCAGTATTTT. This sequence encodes CASSPTGGDLDTQYF.

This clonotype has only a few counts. The CDR3 DNA reads TGCAGCGCTGGGCAGGGTTACAATGAGCAGTTCTTC. Translating gives CSAGQGYNEQFF. The chain combines TRBV29-1 with TRBJ2-1; tentative D call: TRBD1 (5 bases). The germline V and J ends were trimmed by 7 bases and 4 bases, with 11 bases remaining between them. CDR3 length: 12 residues. Looked up from germline, CDR1 is SQVTM and CDR2 is ANQGSEA.

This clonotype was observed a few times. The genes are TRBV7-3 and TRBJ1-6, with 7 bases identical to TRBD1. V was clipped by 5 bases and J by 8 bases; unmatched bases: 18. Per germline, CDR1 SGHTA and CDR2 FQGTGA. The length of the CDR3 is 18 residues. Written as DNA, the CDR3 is TGTGCCAGCAGCCCGAATTTCCTCAACAGGGGAGGAGATTCACCCCTCCACTTT. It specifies CASSPNFLNRGGDSPLHF.

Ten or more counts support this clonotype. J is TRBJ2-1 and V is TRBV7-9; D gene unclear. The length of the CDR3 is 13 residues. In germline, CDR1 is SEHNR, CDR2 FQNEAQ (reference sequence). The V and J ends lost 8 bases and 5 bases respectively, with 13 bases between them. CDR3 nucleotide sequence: TGTGCCAGCCGGAAGAGTTCGGACAATGAGCAGTTCTTC. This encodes CASRKSSDNEQFF.

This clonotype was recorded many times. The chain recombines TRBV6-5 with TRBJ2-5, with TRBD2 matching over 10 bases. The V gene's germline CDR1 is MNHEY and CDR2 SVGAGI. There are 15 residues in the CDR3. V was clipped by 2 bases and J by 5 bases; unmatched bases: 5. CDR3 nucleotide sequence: TGTGCCAGCAGTTACGAGAGCGGGAGGGCTGAGACCCAGTACTTC. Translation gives CASSYESGRAETQYF.